This T cell receptor (beta chain) was sequenced for a study of vaccination and CD4 T cells after COVID-19. Study in general: In culture, cells were exposed to overlapping spike peptides from SARS-CoV-2, HCoV-NL63, HCoV-OC43 and HCoV-229E.

Sequencing of DNA taken from cultured CD4+ T cells relied on the Oncomine TCR Beta short-read assay. The source of extracted genomic DNA was cultured CD4+ T cells. TCRdb analysed the PCR reads with MiXCR anew, one entry per CDR3 protein. Of about 22,000 distinct CDR3 sequences in the sample, about 31% are singletons; the top ten hold roughly an eighth. The time point denotes: late sampling 161 to 241 days after vaccination in a few convalescent patients. The sample's treatment: 10-day PBMC culture with coronavirus spike peptide pools or control peptides (ViraFEST assay). ViraFEST stimulated the growth of antigen-specific T cells using peptide pools and subsequently profiled their TCRs by sequencing. Scientists separated out CD4+ T cells through negative selection following 10 days in culture. The CDR3 has 15 residues. Germline V gene lookup returns CDR1 MNHEY and CDR2 SMNVEV (reference sequence). The V gene end was trimmed by 6 bases and the J gene end by 7 bases; junction bases not matched to a gene: 10.

This clonotype has a handful of counts. Its antigen is undetermined. This sequence originates from a human donor who had recovered from COVID-19. J is TRBJ2-2 and V is TRBV27; 8 bases fit TRBD1. This sample comprised CD4+ T cells from blood, cultured in vitro, obtained about 7 months after SARS-CoV-2 vaccination. CDR3 sequence: CASSRGTGGVGELFF. For the CDR3, the DNA is TGTGCCAGCAGCCGTGGGACAGGAGGAGTCGGGGAGCTGTTTTTT.